These 11 T cell receptor beta chains share one sample of origin, sequenced in a study of tumor and adjacent non-tumor tissue in lung cancer. TCRbeta libraries were built with three rounds of nested PCR, modified from ARM-PCR. TCRdb redid the calling of the multiplex PCR reads with MiXCR, one entry per CDR3 protein. The sample has some 74,000 distinct CDR3 sequences; around 70% are singletons. The template was RNA from unsorted bulk tissue. Sequencing was carried out using lung tumor tissue. The receptors shown here come from a woman aged 35 to 49 with non-small cell lung cancer.

A word on this clonotype: A read error may produce the germline difference seen at one junction end. The V and J genes are TRBV11-2 and TRBJ2-4; 9 nucleotides agree with TRBD2. There are 16 residues in the CDR3. From germline, CDR1 is SGHAT and CDR2 FQNNGV. The CDR3 protein is CSSNPLTGGRDNIQYF. The CDR3 DNA sequence: TGTTCCAGCAACCCTTTGACTGGCGGGAGGGACAACATTCAGTACTTC.

The CDR3 loop is CASSLGTEGRYGYTF. The CDR3 nucleotides are TGTGCCAGCAGTTTGGGGACAGAAGGGCGGTATGGCTACACCTTC. The rearrangement links TRBV12-3 or TRBV12-4 to TRBJ1-2, with TRBD1 identical over 7 bases. CDR3 length: 15 residues. V shed 3 bases and J 5 bases; nucleotides not matched to a gene: 9.

As for this clonotype: One end of the junction is discordant with germline, which a read error may explain. This rearrangement joins TRBV5-1 to TRBJ2-6, with 9 bases fitting TRBD2. Germline V gives CDR1 SGHRS, CDR2 YFSETQ. The CDR3 has 18 residues. DNA of the CDR3: TGTGCCAGCAGCTTGGTTTCGGGACTAGCCTCTGGGACCAACGTCCTGACTTTC. This codes for CASSLVSGLASGTNVLTF.

This clonotype was counted many times. The genes are TRBV13 and TRBJ1-1; possibly TRBD1 for D (6 bases). CDR3 length: 13 residues. Germline CDR1 reads PRHDT; CDR2 reads FYEKMQ (reference sequence). The V end lost 5 bases, the J end lost 13 bases, and 20 bases lay between the germline ends. CDR3 sequence: CASSRRDTQKVFF. CDR3 in DNA: TGTGCCAGCAGCCGTCGGGACACCCAGAAAGTTTTCTTT.

To note about this clonotype: A much larger clone lies one base from this, so it may be a read error. The chain carries TRBV30 and TRBJ2-1; a possible D gene is TRBD2 (6 bases). This CDR3 is built from 12 residues. Trimming took off 4 bases at V and 9 bases at J, with 13 bases between the two ends. Germline V gene lookup returns CDR1 GTSNPN and CDR2 SVGIG (reference sequence). The CDR3 sequence: CAWTRRGSEQFF. CDR3 DNA sequence: TGTGCCTGGACACGGAGGGGCAGTGAGCAGTTCTTC.

The count of this clonotype is one. A much larger clonotype is one base distant, so this may be a read error. The chain is built from TRBV9 and TRBJ2-7; 8 bases align to TRBD2. CDR3 length: 15 amino acids. Germline V lookup: CDR1 SGDLS, CDR2 YYNGEE. V shed 4 bases and J 5 bases; nucleotides not matched to a gene: 11. CDR3 sequence: CASSPPGLVANEQYF. DNA of the CDR3: TGTGCCAGCAGCCCCCCGGGACTAGTGGCGAACGAGCAGTACTTC.

A remark on this clonotype: Germline is not matched at one junction end, which may reflect a read error. The rearrangement joins TRBV6-5 to TRBJ1-5; a possible D gene is TRBD1 (6 bases). The germline CDR1 and CDR2 sequences are MNHEY and SVGAGI. This CDR3 is built from 15 residues. This chain's CDR3 is CANSYTTGSDQPQHF. CDR3 coding DNA: TGTGCCAACAGTTATACTACAGGGTCAGATCAGCCCCAGCATTTT.

On this clonotype itself: Relative to the germline gene, one junction end is altered; a read error may explain this. The rearrangement links TRBV6-2 or TRBV6-3 to TRBJ2-3; either TRBD1 or TRBD2 may fit D (5 bases each). CDR1 is MNHEY and CDR2 is SVGEGT in the germline V gene. The CDR3 has 14 amino acids. DNA of the CDR3: TGTACCAGCAGTTACCGGGAACCCACAGGTACGCAGTATTTT. Its protein is CTSSYREPTGTQYF.

Notes on this clonotype: One end of the junction fails to match germline, which may point to a read error. J is TRBJ2-7 and V is TRBV11-2; 9 bases are shared with TRBD2. The CDR3 spans 16 residues. Per the germline V gene, CDR1 is SGHAT and CDR2 is FQNNGV. CDR3 coding DNA: TGTGCCAGCAGCTTGGGAGTAAAGGGACTAGCCTGCGAGCAGTATTTC. Protein product: CASSLGVKGLACEQYF.

V gene TRBV6-6 combines with J gene TRBJ1-5; D unclear. Trimming removed 0 bases from V and 2 bases from J, with 20 bases in between. Germline V CDR1 and CDR2: MNHNY, SVGAGI (reference sequence). This CDR3 comprises 19 residues. Here the CDR3 reads CASSYSKITRGRGNQPQHF. The CDR3 bases are TGTGCCAGCAGTTACTCGAAGATAACACGGGGAAGAGGCAATCAGCCCCAGCATTTT.

A single count supports this clonotype. The chain combines TRBV28 with TRBJ2-4; D is unresolved. V dropped 2 bases and J dropped 0 bases, with 14 bases sitting between them. The germline CDR1 and CDR2 sequences are MDHEN and SYDVKM. This CDR3 is built from 17 residues. CDR3 nucleotide sequence: TGTGCCAGCAGTTTACCCGACTCTGGAATAGCCAAAAACATTCAGTACTTC. It codes for CASSLPDSGIAKNIQYF. Together with reference TRBV28 and TRBJ2-4, the CDR3 gives the full variable domain: DVKVTQSSRYLVKRTGEKVFLECVQDMDHENMFWYRQDPGLGLRLIYFSYDVKMKEKGDIPEGYSVSREKKERFSLILESASTNQTSMYLCASSLPDSGIAKNIQYFGAGTRLSVL.